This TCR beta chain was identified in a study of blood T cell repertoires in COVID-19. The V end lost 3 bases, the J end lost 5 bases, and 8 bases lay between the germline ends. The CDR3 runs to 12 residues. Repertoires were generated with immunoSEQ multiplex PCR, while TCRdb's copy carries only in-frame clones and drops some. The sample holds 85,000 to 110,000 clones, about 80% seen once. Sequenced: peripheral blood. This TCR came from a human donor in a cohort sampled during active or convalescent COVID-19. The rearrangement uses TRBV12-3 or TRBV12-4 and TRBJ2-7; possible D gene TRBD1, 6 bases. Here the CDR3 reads CASSFQGNEQYF. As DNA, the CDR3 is TGTGCCAGCAGTTTCCAGGGGAACGAGCAGTACTTC.